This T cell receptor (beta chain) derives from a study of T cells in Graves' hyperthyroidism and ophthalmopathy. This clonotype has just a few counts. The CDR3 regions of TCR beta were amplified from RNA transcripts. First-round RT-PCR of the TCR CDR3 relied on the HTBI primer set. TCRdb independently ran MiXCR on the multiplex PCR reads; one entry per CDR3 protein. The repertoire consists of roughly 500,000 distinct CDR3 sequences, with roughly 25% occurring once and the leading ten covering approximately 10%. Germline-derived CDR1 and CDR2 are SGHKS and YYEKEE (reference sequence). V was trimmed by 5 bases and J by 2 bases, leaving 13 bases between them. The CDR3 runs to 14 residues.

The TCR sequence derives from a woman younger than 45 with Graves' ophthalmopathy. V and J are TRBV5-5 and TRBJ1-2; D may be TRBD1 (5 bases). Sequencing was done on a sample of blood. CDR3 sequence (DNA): TGTGCCAGCAGTCAGGGCGGCCAAAACTATGGCTACACCTTC. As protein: CASSQGGQNYGYTF.